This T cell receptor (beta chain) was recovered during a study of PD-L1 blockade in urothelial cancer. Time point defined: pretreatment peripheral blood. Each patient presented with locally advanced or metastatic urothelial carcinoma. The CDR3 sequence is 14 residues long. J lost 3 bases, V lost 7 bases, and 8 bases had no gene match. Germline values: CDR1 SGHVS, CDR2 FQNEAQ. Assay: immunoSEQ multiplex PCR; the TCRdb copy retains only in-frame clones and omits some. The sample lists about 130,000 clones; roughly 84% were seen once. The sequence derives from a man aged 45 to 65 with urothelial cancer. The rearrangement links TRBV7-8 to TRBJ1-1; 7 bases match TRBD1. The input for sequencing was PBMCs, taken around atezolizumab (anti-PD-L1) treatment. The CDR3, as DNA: TGTGCCAGCACTCCAGGGGGTAAATACACTGAAGCTTTCTTT. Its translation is CASTPGGKYTEAFF.